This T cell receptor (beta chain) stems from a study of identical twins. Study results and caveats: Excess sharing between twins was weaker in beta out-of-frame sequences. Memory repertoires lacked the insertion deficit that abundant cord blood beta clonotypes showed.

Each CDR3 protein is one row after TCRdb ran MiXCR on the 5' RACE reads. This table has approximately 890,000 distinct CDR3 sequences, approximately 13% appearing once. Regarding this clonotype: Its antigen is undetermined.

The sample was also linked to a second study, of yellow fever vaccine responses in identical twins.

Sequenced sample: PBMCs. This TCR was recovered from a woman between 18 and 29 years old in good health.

Here the CDR3 reads CSATSGTPYNEQFF. As DNA, the CDR3 is TGCAGTGCTACCTCCGGGACTCCCTACAATGAGCAGTTCTTC. V gene TRBV20-1 combines with J gene TRBJ2-1; D possibly corresponds to TRBD2 (6 bases). V was shortened by 4 bases and J by 2 bases, with 12 bases between the two germline ends. Germline CDR1 DFQATT, CDR2 SNEGSKA (reference sequence). The CDR3 is made up of 14 amino acids.